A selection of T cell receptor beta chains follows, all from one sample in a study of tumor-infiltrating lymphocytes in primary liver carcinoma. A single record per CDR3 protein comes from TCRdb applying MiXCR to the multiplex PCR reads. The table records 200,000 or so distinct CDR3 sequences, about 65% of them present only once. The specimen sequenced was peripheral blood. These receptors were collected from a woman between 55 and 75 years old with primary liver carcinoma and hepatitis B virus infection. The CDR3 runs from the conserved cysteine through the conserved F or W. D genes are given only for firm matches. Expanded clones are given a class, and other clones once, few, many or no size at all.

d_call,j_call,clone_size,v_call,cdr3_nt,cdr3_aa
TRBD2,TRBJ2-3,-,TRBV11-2,TGTACTAGCAGCCCAGCGGGAGGCCGCGAGTATTTT,CTSSPAGGREYF
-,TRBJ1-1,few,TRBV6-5,TGTGCCAGCAGTTACGCAGGGTTGGACACTGAAGCTTTCTTT,CASSYAGLDTEAFF
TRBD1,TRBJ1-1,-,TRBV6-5,TGTGCCAGCAGTTACGGGACAGGGGAAGCTTTCTTT,CASSYGTGEAFF
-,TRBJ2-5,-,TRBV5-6,TGTGCCAGCAGCTTAGTAAGAGGACAGAGCCAAGAGACCCAGTACTTC,CASSLVRGQSQETQYF
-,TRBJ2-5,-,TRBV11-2,TGTGTCAGCAGCGTAGCCGCAGAGACCCAGTACTTC,CVSSVAAETQYF
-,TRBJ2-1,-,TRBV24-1,TGTGCCACCAGTGACCCCGACAATCCGACAGGATACAATGAGCAGTTCTTC,CATSDPDNPTGYNEQFF
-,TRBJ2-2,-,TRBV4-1,TGCGCCAGTGAGCGGTCAGGTGGGATGAGAGCGAGCACCGGGGAGCTCCTTTTT,CASERSGGMRASTGELLF
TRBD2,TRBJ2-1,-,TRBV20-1,TGCAGTGCTAGAGATCCCGGACTAGCGGTAAGATACAATGAGCAGTTCTTC,CSARDPGLAVRYNEQFF
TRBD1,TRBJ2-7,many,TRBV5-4,TGTGCCAGCAGCCGGGACAGAGGGGACGAGCAGTACTTC,CASSRDRGDEQYF
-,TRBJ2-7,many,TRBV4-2,TGTGCCAGCAGCCAAGGGGGACTCGGCTCCTACGAGCAGTACTTC,CASSQGGLGSYEQYF
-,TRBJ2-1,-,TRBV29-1,TGTAGCGTTCAGGACAGCTACAATGAGCAGTCCTTC,CSVQDSYNEQSF
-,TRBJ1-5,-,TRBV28,TGTGCCAGCGACTATGGCGGCGCGGGGCAGCCCCAGCATTTT,CASDYGGAGQPQHF
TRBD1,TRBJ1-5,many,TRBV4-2,TGTGCCAGCAGCCAAAGTGGGCAGGGGGCTTATCAGCCCCAGCATTTT,CASSQSGQGAYQPQHF
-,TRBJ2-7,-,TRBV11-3,TGTGCCGGCAACTTAGTGGGCGTCTCCTACGAGCAGTACTTC,CAGNLVGVSYEQYF
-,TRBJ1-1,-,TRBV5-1,TGCGCCAGCAGCTTGGAGGCAGGGGAGTGGGACACTGAAGCTTCCTTT,CASSLEAGEWDTEASF
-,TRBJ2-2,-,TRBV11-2,TGTGCCAGTAGCTCCCTAACGGGAGTTAACGGGGAGCTGTTTTTT,CASSSLTGVNGELFF
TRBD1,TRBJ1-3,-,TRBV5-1,TGCGCCAGCAGCTCCGGGACAGGGGGCATTAGCTCTGGAAACATCATATATTTT,CASSSGTGGISSGNIIYF
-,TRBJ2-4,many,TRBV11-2,TGTGCCAGCAGCTCCCGACCTGGAGCAAACATTCAGTACTTC,CASSSRPGANIQYF
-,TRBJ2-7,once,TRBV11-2,TGTGCCTGCAGGCACACTAGACACGAGGAGTACTTC,CACRHTRHEEYF
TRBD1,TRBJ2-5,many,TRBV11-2,TGTGCCAGCAGCCCCCTACGGGACAGGGGGCAAGAGACCCAGTACTTC,CASSPLRDRGQETQYF
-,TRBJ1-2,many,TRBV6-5,TGTGCCAGCAACCAACGGACTCCGGGACCAGACTATGGCTACACCTTC,CASNQRTPGPDYGYTF
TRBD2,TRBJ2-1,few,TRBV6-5,TGTGCCAGCAGTTACCGCCGGCTAGCGGGAGAGTTTTACAATGAGCAGTTCTTC,CASSYRRLAGEFYNEQFF
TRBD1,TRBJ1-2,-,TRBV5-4,TGTGCCAGCAGCTTGGAACTGGGGGACAGGGGCGGGTTTGGCTACACCTTC,CASSLELGDRGGFGYTF
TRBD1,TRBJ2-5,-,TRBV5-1,TGCGCCAGCAGCCCCCGGACAGGGGAAGAGACCCAGTACTTC,CASSPRTGEETQYF
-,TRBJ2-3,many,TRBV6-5,TGTGCCAGCAGTGATTTCACAGATACGCAGTATTTT,CASSDFTDTQYF
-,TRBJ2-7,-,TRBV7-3,TGTGCCAGCAGCCGCGACTACCCCCGCTCCTACGAGCAGTGCTTC,CASSRDYPRSYEQCF
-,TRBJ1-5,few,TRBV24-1,TGTGCCACCAGTACCGGCAGGGGCGGTCAGCCCCAGCATTTT,CATSTGRGGQPQHF
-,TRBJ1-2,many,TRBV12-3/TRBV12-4,TGTGCCAGCAGTGCGGTGAAGGGGGGCTTGGGGGAACTACACGGCTACACCTTC,CASSAVKGGLGELHGYTF
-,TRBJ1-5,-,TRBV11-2,TGTGCCAGGAGCTTCGTCACAGATACGCAGCATTTT,CARSFVTDTQHF
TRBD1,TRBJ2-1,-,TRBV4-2,TGTGCCAGCAGCCACCGGACAGGGAGGATTAACAATAACCAGTTCTTC,CASSHRTGRINNNQFF
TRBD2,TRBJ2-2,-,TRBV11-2,TGTGCCAGCAGACGAGGACCAGCGGGAGTTCGGATGGGCACCGGGGAGCTGCTTTTT,CASRRGPAGVRMGTGELLF
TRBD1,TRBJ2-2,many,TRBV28,TGTGCCAGCAGTTTACGTCTGCGGGACAGGGGGGGGAACACCGGGGAGCTGTTTTTT,CASSLRLRDRGGNTGELFF
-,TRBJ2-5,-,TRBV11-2,TGTGCCATCAGCTTAGTGGAGGCACGGGAGACCCAGTACTTC,CAISLVEARETQYF
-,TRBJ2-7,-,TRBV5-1,TGCGCCAGCAGCCCGGGGGCAGGAGCCTACGAGCAGTACTTC,CASSPGAGAYEQYF
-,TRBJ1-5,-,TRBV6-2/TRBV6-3,TGTGCCAGCAGTGATCCGGGACACTCACTCAATCAGCCCCAGCATTTT,CASSDPGHSLNQPQHF
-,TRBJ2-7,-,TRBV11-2,TGTGCCAGCAGCTTAAGCTGCAGCGGCCCCTACGAGCAGTACTTC,CASSLSCSGPYEQYF
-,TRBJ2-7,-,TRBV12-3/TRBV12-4,TGTGCCAGCATTCGATCCGGGGTCCAGCTATACTTC,CASIRSGVQLYF
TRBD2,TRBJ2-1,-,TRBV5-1,TGCACCAGCAGCCCTGGGACTAGCGGCTACAATGAGCAGTTCTTC,CTSSPGTSGYNEQFF
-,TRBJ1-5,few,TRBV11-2,TGTGCCAGCAGCCTAAAAGGGGGACTGACGAATCAGCCCCAGCATTTT,CASSLKGGLTNQPQHF
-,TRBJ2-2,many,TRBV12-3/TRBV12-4,TGTGCCAGCAGGTCCAGCGAGGCCGGGGAGCTGTTTTTT,CASRSSEAGELFF